A single sample gave rise to the 16 T cell receptor beta chains below, sequenced in a study of cytomegalovirus exposure and HLA in healthy donors. Researchers ran the PCR with 60 Vbeta and 13 Jbeta primers. Assay: immunoSEQ multiplex PCR; the TCRdb copy retains only in-frame clones and omits some. The sample shows 150,000 or so clones, about two thirds of them seen only once. Input material: PBMCs. Receptors were obtained from a man aged 25-45 years in good health and CMV-seropositive.

This clone has just a few counts. The chain employs TRBV11-3 and TRBJ2-3; D not certain. The CDR3 is 14 amino acids. The germline V gene encodes CDR1 SGHNT and CDR2 YENEEA. The V end lost 5 bases, the J end lost 4 bases, and 13 bases lay between the germline ends. CDR3 coding DNA: TGTGCCAGCAGCCCTCGGCTAGAACCAGATACGCAGTATTTT. This gives the protein CASSPRLEPDTQYF.

The V gene is TRBV19, the J gene TRBJ1-1; D unresolved. CDR1 and CDR2 (germline): LNHDA, SQIVND (reference sequence). Deletions cut 3 bases from V and 3 bases from J, with 5 bases between. The CDR3 covers 12 residues. The CDR3 DNA reads TGTGCCAGTAGTATCCCCTACACTGAAGCTTTCTTT. The encoded protein is CASSIPYTEAFF.

The chain links TRBV6-5 to TRBJ1-1, with TRBD1 matching 8 bases. Germline lookup yields CDR1 MNHEY and CDR2 SVGAGI. The CDR3 spans 15 residues. Unmatched junction bases numbered 11, after V lost 7 bases and J lost 4 bases. Written as DNA, the CDR3 is TGTGCCAGCACCAACCCCAGGGGGCTGCGCACTGAAGCTTTCTTT. It translates to CASTNPRGLRTEAFF.

The CDR3 here is CASSRGGRENTEAFF. The CDR3 bases are TGCGCCAGCAGCAGGGGGGGGCGAGAGAACACTGAAGCTTTCTTT. The rearrangement joins TRBV5-1 to TRBJ1-1, with D perhaps matching TRBD1 (6 bases). CDR3 length: 15 residues. Germline assignment: CDR1 SGHRS and CDR2 YFSETQ. The germline V and J ends were trimmed by 4 bases and 1 base, with 14 bases remaining between them.

J is TRBJ2-5 and V is TRBV19; D is unresolved. The V end was cut by 3 bases, the J end by 0 bases, with 8 bases between. Looked up from germline, CDR1 is LNHDA and CDR2 is SQIVND (reference sequence). This CDR3 is built from 14 residues. The CDR3, as DNA: TGTGCCAGTAGTATGTCCCAGAACCAAGAGACCCAGTACTTC. Translation gives CASSMSQNQETQYF.

V and J are TRBV6-1 and TRBJ1-5; 8 nucleotides line up with TRBD1. Germline V CDR1 and CDR2: MNHNS, SASEGT. V gave up 8 bases and J gave up 4 bases; unmatched junction bases: 4. The CDR3 is 13 amino acids. CDR3: CASDNRGNQPQHF. Here the CDR3 DNA reads TGTGCCAGCGATAACAGGGGGAATCAGCCCCAGCATTTT.

The V call is TRBV19, the J call TRBJ2-7; 7 bases are a match to TRBD2. The CDR3 length is 13 residues. CDR1 LNHDA and CDR2 SQIVND come from the germline V gene (reference sequence). Trimming removed 7 bases from V and 5 bases from J; junction bases left unmatched: 8. The CDR3 nucleotides read TGTGCCAGTAATGGCGGGAGTAGGAACGAGCAGTACTTC. The encoded protein is CASNGGSRNEQYF.

This clone was observed a few times. This rearrangement joins TRBV4-2 to TRBJ2-7; the D gene is possibly TRBD2 (5 bases). V lost 1 base and J lost 0, with 10 bases in between. The CDR3 has 15 residues. Germline V gives CDR1 LGHNA, CDR2 YNFKEQ. The CDR3 bases are TGTGCCAGCAGCCAAGTGCGCGGGTACTCCTACGAGCAGTACTTC. It is translated as CASSQVRGYSYEQYF.

J is TRBJ1-5 and V is TRBV7-6; 8 bases are shared with TRBD1. Per germline, CDR1 SGHVS and CDR2 FNYEAQ. Germline trimming cut 5 bases from V and 4 bases from J; bases unmatched to any gene: 4. The length of the CDR3 is 14 residues. CDR3 nucleotides: TGTGCCAGCAGCATAGGACAGGGTAATCAGCCCCAGCATTTT. This gives the protein CASSIGQGNQPQHF.

This clone has just a few counts. The chain is built from TRBV6-5 and TRBJ1-2, with TRBD1 identical over 7 bases. J lost 6 bases, V lost 5 bases, and 9 bases had no gene match. Germline CDR1 and CDR2: MNHEY and SVGAGI. CDR3 length: 14 residues. CDR3 sequence reads: CASSKSGTENGYTF. The CDR3 DNA reads as TGTGCCAGCAGTAAATCCGGGACAGAAAATGGCTACACCTTC.

The gene calls are TRBV4-1 and TRBJ1-5; 7 positions agree with TRBD1. Germline trimming cut 4 bases from V and 3 bases from J; bases unmatched to any gene: 12. Germline CDR1 is MGHRA and CDR2 is YSYEKL. The CDR3 covers 17 residues. The CDR3 DNA follows: TGCGCCAGCAGCCTTACAGAAACAGGGGCGGTCAATCAGCCCCAGCATTTT. It translates to CASSLTETGAVNQPQHF.

The table lists this clone with a few counts. This chain joins TRBV4-1 and TRBJ1-5, with D unresolved. Per the germline V gene, CDR1 is MGHRA and CDR2 is YSYEKL. V was trimmed by 1 base and J by 0 bases, leaving 16 bases between them. CDR3 length equals 18 residues. The CDR3: CASSQGFAEPSSNQPQHF. Written as DNA, the CDR3 is TGCGCCAGCAGCCAAGGTTTCGCGGAGCCAAGTAGCAATCAGCCCCAGCATTTT.

CDR3 protein: CASTVSQQGWGRETQYF. CDR3 DNA: TGCGCCAGCACTGTCTCCCAACAGGGGTGGGGCAGGGAGACCCAGTACTTC. The chain employs TRBV5-1 and TRBJ2-5, with TRBD1 matching 7 bases. Per germline, CDR1 SGHRS and CDR2 YFSETQ. The CDR3 consists of 17 residues. The ends lost 6 bases at V and 5 bases at J; junction bases unmatched: 19. Using reference TRBV5-1 and TRBJ2-5 for the parts outside the CDR3, the full variable domain is KAGVTQTPRYLIKTRGQQVTLSCSPISGHRSVSWYQQTPGQGLQFLFEYFSETQRNKGNFPGRFSGRQFSNSRSEMNVSTLELGDSALYLCASTVSQQGWGRETQYFGPGTRLLVL.

This clone occurred once. The chain links TRBV5-1 to TRBJ2-7; 8 nucleotides line up with TRBD1. V shed 3 bases and J 2 bases; nucleotides not matched to a gene: 7. Germline V gene data show CDR1 as SGHRS and CDR2 as YFSETQ. The CDR3 consists of 15 residues. CDR3 coding DNA: TGCGCCAGCAGCTACCCGGACAGGGACCCCTACGAGCAGTACTTC. It translates to CASSYPDRDPYEQYF.

The chain has TRBV28 and TRBJ2-5; 12 nucleotides match TRBD2. The J call is uncertain, as TRBJ2-7 better fits the DNA end. This CDR3 spans 16 amino acids. The germline V gene encodes CDR1 MDHEN and CDR2 SYDVKM. The CDR3 coding sequence is TGTGCCAGCAGCCCGGGGACTAGCGGGTACTCCTACGAGCAGTACTTC. Encoded protein: CASSPGTSGYSYEQYF.

The gene calls are TRBV4-1 and TRBJ2-7; possible D gene TRBD1, 7 bases. This CDR3 is 14 amino acids long. Trimming took 4 bases from V and 4 from J, leaving 14 bases between them. Germline V gene data show CDR1 as MGHRA and CDR2 as YSYEKL. The CDR3 is CASSRQGGGYEQYF. CDR3 nucleotide sequence: TGCGCCAGCAGCCGCCAGGGGGGTGGTTACGAGCAGTACTTC.